A selection of T cell receptor beta chains follows, all from one sample in a study of monozygotic twins with inflammatory bowel disease. TCRdb re-called the 5' RACE reads and catalogs CDR3 proteins one per entry, DNA excluded. Its listing shows under 45,000 distinct CDR3 sequences. Material for sequencing was blood. The receptor source for this set is a human donor with ulcerative colitis or Crohn's disease, or a healthy co-twin of an affected twin (not recorded which). Each CDR3 is given with its conserved first and last residue. Where a row states a size, it is once, few, many or the class of an expanded clone; other rows omit it.

v_call	clone_size	j_call	cdr3_aa
TRBV14	-	TRBJ2-1	CASSQDPSARRFF
TRBV5-1	-	TRBJ1-1	CASSPTTANTEAFF
TRBV5-5	-	TRBJ2-2	CASSLGFGAGTGELFF
TRBV5-4	-	TRBJ2-7	CASSPTSDLYEQYF
TRBV7-9	medium-sized	TRBJ2-3	CASSPGTGKDTQYF
TRBV7-8	-	TRBJ2-7	CASSYPSGQSFEQYF
TRBV20-1	-	TRBJ1-1	CSAPVGAEAFF
TRBV6-2/TRBV6-3	-	TRBJ2-2	CASRFQGSDTGELFF
TRBV7-9	-	TRBJ1-1	CASSFSSGRKTEAFF
TRBV20-1	-	TRBJ2-7	CSALKGQRGSYEQYF
TRBV5-1	-	TRBJ1-4	CASSLAVGVSNEKLFF
TRBV24-1	-	TRBJ2-5	CATSVPGEETQYF
TRBV7-2	-	TRBJ1-5	CASSLTPGNQPQHF
TRBV2	-	TRBJ2-2	CASRGGRITGELFF
TRBV30	-	TRBJ2-7	CAWIVAGQGYEQYF